Below, 31 T cell receptor beta chains from the same sample are listed, as sequenced in a study of blood T cell repertoires in COVID-19 (dated by TCRdb to the early 2020s). The method behind the library was the immunoSEQ multiplex PCR assay. TCRdb stores this immuneACCESS table with in-frame sequences only. Part of the clones is absent; in the studies checked, under half of the shortfall reflects unresolved V genes, and no reason is known for the rest. The sample has some 250,000 clones on record, about 86% of them singletons. Of the sample, 10% to 15% is held by the ten largest clones. The sequenced sample consisted of peripheral blood. These receptors came from a woman aged 25 to 39 with COVID-19, enrolled during active disease.

The J gene is TRBJ2-1, the V gene TRBV15, with D tentatively TRBD2 (5 bases). Germline V CDR1 and CDR2: LNHNV, YYDKDF (reference sequence). This CDR3 region has 13 residues. Deletions cut 5 bases from V and 8 bases from J, with 13 bases between. CDR3 amino acids: CATSGPGNHEQFF. DNA of the CDR3: TGTGCCACCAGCGGGCCGGGGAACCATGAGCAGTTCTTC.

The rearrangement uses TRBV10-1 and TRBJ1-2; 7 bases map to TRBD1. Germline CDR1 reads WNHNN; CDR2 reads SYGVQD (reference sequence). This CDR3 has 14 residues. The V gene end was trimmed by 4 bases and the J gene end by 0 bases; junction bases not matched to a gene: 2. As DNA, the CDR3 is TGCGCCAGCAGTGCGGGACAGACTAACTATGGCTACACCTTC. This codes for CASSAGQTNYGYTF.

In DNA, the CDR3 is TGTGCCAGCAGCAAAGGGAAAACTAGCGGGGCGAAGCTCCAAGAGACCCAGTACTTC. Amino acid sequence: CASSKGKTSGAKLQETQYF. The chain recombines TRBV21-1 with TRBJ2-5; the D call in the table, TRBD2, was not verified against the DNA. TRBV21-1 constitutes a pseudogene. This CDR3 comprises 19 residues.

V and J are TRBV6-2 or TRBV6-3 and TRBJ2-5, with D uncertain. This CDR3 region has 13 residues. V lost 2 bases and J lost 0, with 4 bases in between. Per germline, CDR1 MNHEY and CDR2 SVGEGT. In DNA, the CDR3 is TGTGCCAGCAGTTACGAGAACCAAGAGACCCAGTACTTC. It translates to CASSYENQETQYF.

The chain carries TRBV27 and TRBJ2-6; maybe TRBD1 (6 bases). Germline V gives CDR1 MNHEY, CDR2 SMNVEV (reference sequence). Deletions cut 5 bases from V and 0 bases from J, with 14 bases between. The CDR3 length is 17 residues. The CDR3 DNA reads as TGTGCCAGCAGTCTGGGACACGAATACTCTGGGGCCAACGTCCTGACTTTC. Amino acid sequence: CASSLGHEYSGANVLTF.

This chain connects TRBV15 to TRBJ2-1; D is unresolved. The length of the CDR3 is 14 residues. Trimming pared 8 bases from V and 0 bases from J, leaving 11 bases between. Germline values: CDR1 LNHNV, CDR2 YYDKDF (reference sequence). CDR3 sequence: CATHDFDSYNEQFF. In DNA form, the CDR3 reads TGTGCCACCCATGACTTCGACTCCTACAATGAGCAGTTCTTC.

This chain connects TRBV6-4 to TRBJ1-2, with D perhaps matching TRBD1 (5 bases). CDR3 length equals 15 residues. Per germline, CDR1 MRHNA and CDR2 SNTAGT. The V and J ends lost 0 bases and 6 bases respectively, with 14 bases between them. CDR3 sequence: CASSDSTAHVHGYTF. Here the CDR3 DNA reads TGTGCCAGCAGTGACTCGACAGCACATGTCCATGGCTACACCTTC.

V is TRBV5-1 and J is TRBJ2-3; D is possibly TRBD1 (6 bases). V lost 0 bases, J lost 5 bases, and 16 bases lay in between. The CDR3 is 16 residues long. Germline V gene data show CDR1 as SGHRS and CDR2 as YFSETQ. CDR3 loop: CASSLGTANYGDTQYF. As DNA, the CDR3 is TGCGCCAGCAGCTTGGGGACAGCTAACTATGGAGATACGCAGTATTTT.

This clone was recorded once. This chain links TRBV10-1 with TRBJ1-2; no definite D call. Germline V gives CDR1 WNHNN, CDR2 SYGVQD (reference sequence). The CDR3 consists of 12 residues. Trimming stripped 3 bases from V and 2 bases from J, with 4 bases between. CDR3 sequence (DNA): TGCGCCAGCAGTGATTCAAACTATGGCTACACCTTC. This codes for CASSDSNYGYTF.

This clone was recorded only once. The chain recombines TRBV27 with TRBJ2-7; TRBD1 aligns across 7 bases. Germline trimming cut 9 bases from V and 3 bases from J; bases unmatched to any gene: 8. CDR1 is MNHEY and CDR2 is SMNVEV in the germline V gene (reference sequence). CDR3 length: 13 amino acids. For the CDR3, the DNA is TGTGCCAGTGGCCGGGACAGTAGCTACGAGCAGTACTTC. Translated: CASGRDSSYEQYF.

The V gene is TRBV6-5, the J gene TRBJ1-1, with D uncertain. With 2 bases removed from V and 11 bases from J, the gap between germline ends came to 12 bases. Germline CDR1 MNHEY, CDR2 SVGAGI. The CDR3 is 12 residues long. The CDR3 DNA reads TGTGCCAGCAGTTACGGTGGGAGGGTGGCTTTCTTT. Its protein is CASSYGGRVAFF.

The rearrangement uses TRBV4-1 and TRBJ2-1, with 8 bases matching TRBD1. The germline gives CDR1 MGHRA, CDR2 YSYEKL. This CDR3 is built from 14 residues. Unmatched junction bases numbered 6, after V lost 6 bases and J lost 5 bases. CDR3 nucleotides: TGCGCCAGCAGTAATGGGACAGGAAACAATGAGCAGTTCTTC. It specifies CASSNGTGNNEQFF.

The V call is TRBV18, the J call TRBJ2-7; D might be TRBD2 (6 bases). The CDR3 is made up of 15 amino acids. V was clipped by 0 bases and J by 3 bases, with 12 bases between them. The germline gives CDR1 KGHSH, CDR2 LQKENI. CDR3 sequence (DNA): TGTGCCAGCTCACCACCCGGGGGTGGTAGCTACGAGCAGTACTTC. This sequence encodes CASSPPGGGSYEQYF.

This chain uses TRBV4-1 with TRBJ2-2, with TRBD2 identical over 11 bases. Germline CDR1 and CDR2: MGHRA and YSYEKL. The CDR3 sequence is 18 residues long. Trimming removed 3 bases from V and 6 bases from J; junction bases left unmatched: 12. The CDR3 DNA reads as TGCGCCAGCAGCCAGGGACGGCTTAGCGGGGGGGCGTCCGGGGAGCTGTTTTTT. It encodes CASSQGRLSGGASGELFF.

This clone was picked up one time. The chain uses TRBV5-4 and TRBJ2-5; 7 positions agree with TRBD1. Germline V CDR1 and CDR2: SGHNT, YYREEE (reference sequence). The CDR3 totals 16 residues. With V trimmed by 3 bases and J by 1 base, 9 bases remained unmatched. The CDR3 sequence is CASSWRQGPPQETQYF. DNA for the CDR3: TGTGCCAGCAGCTGGCGACAGGGTCCCCCCCAAGAGACCCAGTACTTC.

This clone came up once. V gene TRBV9 combines with J gene TRBJ2-5; 9 bases map to TRBD1. J lost 5 bases, V lost 7 bases, and 9 bases had no gene match. This CDR3 has 14 residues. CDR1 and CDR2 (germline): SGDLS, YYNGEE. The CDR3 nucleotides are TGTGCCAGCCAAACAGGGGGCTCAGTGGAGACCCAGTACTTC. Translation gives CASQTGGSVETQYF.

This clone has just one count. DNA for the CDR3: TGTGCCAGCTCACCACCCAACGGGGATGAGCAGTTCTTC. Translating gives CASSPPNGDEQFF. This chain links TRBV18 with TRBJ2-1; TRBD2 is a possible D gene (5 bases). CDR3 length: 13 residues. In germline, CDR1 is KGHSH, CDR2 LQKENI. The V end lost 0 bases, the J end lost 8 bases, and 8 bases lay between the germline ends.

The chain joins TRBV5-1 to TRBJ2-4; TRBD2 aligns across 12 bases. With 4 bases clipped from V and 8 bases from J, the junction kept 10 bases outside the gene matches. CDR1 SGHRS and CDR2 YFSETQ come from the germline V gene. The CDR3 is 16 residues long. The CDR3: CASSLGTSGRVDIQYF. The DNA for the CDR3 is TGCGCCAGCAGCCTGGGGACTAGCGGGCGGGTTGACATTCAGTACTTC.

This clone has at least ten counts. The chain is built from TRBV2 and TRBJ2-1; 7 nucleotides align to TRBD2. V dropped 4 bases and J dropped 0; count of bases not matched to a gene: 3. This CDR3 is 15 amino acids long. Per germline, CDR1 SNHLY and CDR2 FYNNEI. CDR3 protein: CASSATSTSYNEQFF. The CDR3, as DNA: TGTGCCAGCAGTGCGACTAGCACCTCCTACAATGAGCAGTTCTTC.

The chain joins TRBV11-2 to TRBJ2-1; TRBD2 matches 10 bases. Germline CDR1 SGHAT, CDR2 FQNNGV. The CDR3 runs 15 residues. The J segment lost 6 bases and the V segment lost 2 bases, leaving 4 bases of the junction unmatched. CDR3 protein: CASSLSQRGGNEQFF. DNA for the CDR3: TGTGCCAGCAGCTTAAGCCAGCGGGGGGGCAATGAGCAGTTCTTC. The complete variable domain, with remaining parts taken from reference TRBV11-2 and TRBJ2-1, reads EAGVAQSPRYKIIEKRQSVAFWCNPISGHATLYWYQQILGQGPKLLIQFQNNGVVDDSQLPKDRFSAERLKGVDSTLKIQPAKLEDSAVYLCASSLSQRGGNEQFFGPGTRLTVL.

V and J are TRBV11-2 and TRBJ1-2; D is possibly TRBD1 (6 bases). V was pared by 0 bases and J by 7 bases, with 9 bases between. There are 13 residues in the CDR3. Germline CDR1 is SGHAT and CDR2 is FQNNGV. Here the CDR3 reads CASSLETGSGYTF. The CDR3, as DNA: TGTGCCAGCAGCTTAGAGACAGGCTCTGGCTACACCTTC. Variable domain in full (rest from reference TRBV11-2 and TRBJ1-2): EAGVAQSPRYKIIEKRQSVAFWCNPISGHATLYWYQQILGQGPKLLIQFQNNGVVDDSQLPKDRFSAERLKGVDSTLKIQPAKLEDSAVYLCASSLETGSGYTFGSGTRLTVV.

This chain joins TRBV9 and TRBJ1-2; D is possibly TRBD1 (5 bases). Trimming removed 2 bases from V and 4 bases from J, with 12 bases in between. Germline loops: CDR1 SGDLS, CDR2 YYNGEE. The CDR3 is made up of 14 amino acids. CDR3 DNA sequence: TGTGCCAGCAGCGTTATGGGGCCTAGCTATGGCTACACCTTC. Protein: CASSVMGPSYGYTF.

This clone has more than one count but fewer than ten. CDR3 amino acids: CASSLGQGEAFF. The DNA for the CDR3 is TGTGCCAGCAGCTTAGGGCAGGGGGAAGCTTTCTTT. The chain joins TRBV7-6 to TRBJ1-1, with D possibly TRBD1 on 6 matching bases. CDR1 is SGHVS, CDR2 FNYEAQ, per germline. There are 12 residues in the CDR3. Between the trimmed V and J ends, which lost 1 base and 8 bases, there was a span of 8 bases.

The V call is TRBV5-4, the J call TRBJ1-3; D may be TRBD1 (5 bases). Trimming shortened V by 2 bases and J by 2 bases, and 5 bases separated the two germline ends. Germline CDR1 reads SGHNT; CDR2 reads YYREEE (reference sequence). This CDR3 region has 13 residues. The CDR3 nucleotides read TGTGCCAGCAGCTTCAGGGCTGGAAACACCATATATTTT. This gives the protein CASSFRAGNTIYF.

On this clone: One end of the junction does not line up with germline, which may come from a read error. This sequence joins TRBV7-6 and TRBJ2-7, with D uncertain. The CDR3 extends over 11 amino acids. The germline CDR1 and CDR2 sequences are SGHVS and FNYEAQ. The CDR3 loop is CASSLGDIWNF. The CDR3 DNA sequence: TGTGCCAGCAGCTTAGGAGACATTTGGAACTTC.

The gene calls are TRBV10-3 and TRBJ1-5, with no clear D. Germline V gene sequence: CDR1 ENHRY, CDR2 SYGVKD. The CDR3 runs to 13 residues. V was trimmed by 4 bases and J by 0 bases, leaving 4 bases between them. Written as DNA, the CDR3 is TGTGCCATCAGTGCAGGTAGCAATCAGCCCCAGCATTTT. Protein: CAISAGSNQPQHF.

V and J are TRBV27 and TRBJ1-5; no definite D call. Germline V gene lookup returns CDR1 MNHEY and CDR2 SMNVEV (reference sequence). Between the trimmed V and J ends, which lost 8 bases and 1 base, there was a span of 9 bases. The CDR3 has 13 amino acids. The CDR3 bases are TGTGCCAGCCGACTTCTGAGCAATCAGCCCCAGCATTTT. This translates into CASRLLSNQPQHF.

The V and J genes are TRBV19 and TRBJ1-1, with TRBD1 as a possible D gene (5 bases). The CDR3 is made up of 13 amino acids. Trimming shortened V by 7 bases and J by 4 bases, and 13 bases separated the two germline ends. Per the germline V gene, CDR1 is LNHDA and CDR2 is SQIVND (reference sequence). CDR3 sequence reads: CASTPPGGTEAFF. CDR3 DNA sequence: TGTGCCAGTACCCCTCCGGGGGGCACTGAAGCTTTCTTT.

This clone was seen a handful of times. CDR3 loop: CASSIGGNEKLFF. The DNA of the CDR3 is TGTGCCAGTAGTATAGGCGGTAATGAAAAACTGTTTTTT. The V and J genes are TRBV19 and TRBJ1-4; no definite D call. Germline lookup yields CDR1 LNHDA and CDR2 SQIVND (reference sequence). CDR3 length: 13 residues. Trimming stripped 1 base from V and 4 bases from J, with 4 bases between.

The CDR3 nucleotides are TGTGCCAGCAGCTTGGTGTCGGAGCAGTTCTTC. Its protein is CASSLVSEQFF. The V gene is TRBV5-6, the J gene TRBJ2-1; D ambiguous. The CDR3 totals 11 residues. Germline V CDR1 and CDR2: SGHDT, YYEEEE. V was shortened by 0 bases and J by 10 bases, with 5 bases between the two germline ends.

This clone has more than one count but fewer than ten. This chain uses TRBV3-1 (or the pseudogene TRBV3-2) with TRBJ2-7, with TRBD2 as a possible D gene (5 bases). The CDR3 length is 14 residues. With 4 bases removed from V and 2 bases from J, the gap between germline ends came to 12 bases. The germline V gene has CDR1 LGHDT and CDR2 YNNKEL (reference sequence). CDR3 sequence (DNA): TGTGCCAGCAGCCGAGGGTCCTTTCCCTACGAGCAGTACTTC. Translation: CASSRGSFPYEQYF.